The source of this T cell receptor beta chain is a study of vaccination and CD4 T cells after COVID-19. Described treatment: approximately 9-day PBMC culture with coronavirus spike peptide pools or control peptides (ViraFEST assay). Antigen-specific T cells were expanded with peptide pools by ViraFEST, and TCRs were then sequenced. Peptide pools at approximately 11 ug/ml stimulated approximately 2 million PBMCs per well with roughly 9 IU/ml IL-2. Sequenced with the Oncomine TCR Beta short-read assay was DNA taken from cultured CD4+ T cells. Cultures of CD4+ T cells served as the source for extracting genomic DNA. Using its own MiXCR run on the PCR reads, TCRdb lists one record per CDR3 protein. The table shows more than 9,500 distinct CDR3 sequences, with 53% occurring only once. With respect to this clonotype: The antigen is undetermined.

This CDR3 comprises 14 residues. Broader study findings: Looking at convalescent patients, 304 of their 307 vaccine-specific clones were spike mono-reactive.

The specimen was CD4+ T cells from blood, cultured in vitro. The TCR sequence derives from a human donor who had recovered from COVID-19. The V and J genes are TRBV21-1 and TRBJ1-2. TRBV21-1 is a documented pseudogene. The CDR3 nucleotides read TGTGCCAGCAGGAGGCCACTAGCTAACTATGGCTACACCTTC. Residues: CASRRPLANYGYTF.